The 10 T cell receptor beta chains presented below share a single source sample, sequenced in a study of blood T cell repertoires in COVID-19. Profiling relied on immunoSEQ multiplex PCR, and the TCRdb table lists in-frame clones only, not all of them. There are 150,000 to 200,000 clones in the sample; around 80% occur only once, and 10% to 15% lies in the top ten. Sequencing input: peripheral blood. Source of these receptors: a woman of 80 years or more with COVID-19, enrolled during active disease.

The CDR3 spells CASSVPGGMEQFF. The DNA for the CDR3 is TGTGCCAGCAGCGTCCCAGGGGGTATGGAGCAGTTCTTC. The gene calls are TRBV9 and TRBJ2-1; 7 bases align to TRBD1. J lost 10 bases, V lost 2 bases, and 6 bases had no gene match. The CDR3 sequence is 13 residues long. Germline assignment: CDR1 SGDLS and CDR2 YYNGEE.

The chain's CDR3 is CASSLGQGINLEQYF. CDR3 nucleotides: TGTGCCAGCAGCCTCGGACAGGGTATAAACCTCGAGCAGTACTTC. V is TRBV7-8 and J is TRBJ2-7; 8 nucleotides agree with TRBD1. CDR1 is SGHVS, CDR2 FQNEAQ, per germline. The CDR3 totals 15 residues. V shed 5 bases and J 6 bases; nucleotides not matched to a gene: 12.

This clone came up a few times. The V call is TRBV7-8, the J call TRBJ2-2; possible D gene TRBD2, 6 bases. The CDR3 runs 17 residues. The germline CDR1 and CDR2 sequences are SGHVS and FQNEAQ. Deletions cut 4 bases from V and 8 bases from J, with 23 bases between. The CDR3 DNA is TGTGCCAGCAGCTACTTGATTCCGGGACTTACAGCGGGGGAGCTGTTTTTT. Translation: CASSYLIPGLTAGELFF.

The chain links TRBV3-1 (or the pseudogene TRBV3-2) to TRBJ1-1; D is unclear. V was clipped by 1 base and J by 2 bases, with 8 bases between them. CDR1 is LGHDT and CDR2 is YNNKEL in the germline V gene (reference sequence). CDR3 length equals 14 residues. The CDR3 region is CASSQVGSNTEAFF. The CDR3 DNA is TGTGCCAGCAGCCAAGTGGGGAGCAACACTGAAGCTTTCTTT.

The chain recombines TRBV18 with TRBJ1-5; the match to TRBD1 covers 9 bases. Losses at the gene ends were 1 base for V and 5 bases for J; bases not matched to a gene: 6. Looked up from germline, CDR1 is KGHSH and CDR2 is LQKENI. This CDR3 has 16 residues. The CDR3 loop reads CASSPRGGQGYQPQHF. For the CDR3, the DNA is TGTGCCAGCTCACCACGAGGGGGACAGGGATATCAGCCCCAGCATTTT.

The chain is built from TRBV2 and TRBJ2-3; perhaps TRBD1 as D (6 bases). Germline-derived CDR1 and CDR2 are SNHLY and FYNNEI. The V end lost 4 bases, the J end lost 1 base, and 9 bases lay between the germline ends. This CDR3 region has 14 residues. The CDR3 region is CASSGGQRTDTQYF. CDR3 sequence (DNA): TGTGCCAGCAGTGGAGGACAGCGCACAGATACGCAGTATTTT.

Only a few counts were recorded for this clone. The genes are TRBV3-1 (or the pseudogene TRBV3-2) and TRBJ1-2; the match to TRBD1 covers 9 bases. CDR1 is LGHDT, CDR2 YNNKEL, per germline (reference sequence). The CDR3 length is 16 residues. V lost 4 bases and J lost 4; bases outside the gene matches: 10. CDR3 sequence reads: CASSLGQGSIGYGYTF. CDR3 DNA: TGTGCCAGCAGCCTGGGACAGGGAAGCATCGGCTATGGCTACACCTTC.

The rearrangement links TRBV5-6 to TRBJ1-3, with D uncertain. The CDR3 is 13 residues long. Trimming took off 2 bases at V and 2 bases at J, with 5 bases between the two ends. Germline V gives CDR1 SGHDT, CDR2 YYEEEE. Here the CDR3 reads CASSFLAGNTIYF. CDR3 bases: TGTGCCAGCAGCTTTTTAGCTGGAAACACCATATATTTT.

CDR3 sequence (DNA): TGTGCCAGCTCACTCAATTTGGACATTTTCTCCTACAATGAGCAGTTCTTC. Its protein product is CASSLNLDIFSYNEQFF. The rearrangement joins TRBV18 to TRBJ2-1, with D perhaps TRBD1 (5 bases). Deletions cut 4 bases from V and 0 bases from J, with 16 bases between. The CDR3 contains 17 residues. From germline, CDR1 is KGHSH and CDR2 LQKENI.

This clone has just a few counts. This chain uses TRBV10-3 with TRBJ2-6, with D possibly matching TRBD1 (5 bases). There are 15 residues in the CDR3. Per the germline V gene, CDR1 is ENHRY and CDR2 is SYGVKD. V gave up 6 bases and J gave up 0 bases, with 9 bases separating them. CDR3 bases: TGTGCCATCAGGGGGCTATACTCTGGGGCCAACGTCCTGACTTTC. Encoded protein: CAIRGLYSGANVLTF.